This TCR beta chain was profiled in a study of cytomegalovirus exposure and HLA in healthy donors. Study background: Of approximately 400 genotyped donors, about 80% clustered with self-reported Caucasian donors.

The PCR was carried out with 60 Vbeta primers and 13 Jbeta primers. Authors' analysis steps: Unique TCR beta chains totaled roughly 81 million in a later count, with roughly 10 million of them shared. Using immunoSEQ multiplex PCR, the repertoire was profiled, and TCRdb retains in-frame clones only, with some absent. The D gene and trimming were derived from the DNA, and the V and J assignments and clone size from that table. This table holds 210,000 or so clones, approximately 78% found once. The CDR3 has 13 amino acids. Per germline, CDR1 LNHDA and CDR2 SQIVND (reference sequence). Trimming took 8 bases from V and 4 from J; bases not matched to a gene: 5.

The V and J genes are TRBV19 and TRBJ2-1; the match to TRBD1 covers 7 bases. Specimen: PBMCs. This receptor was identified in a boy aged 10-17 years in good health and CMV-seronegative. The CDR3, as DNA: TGTGCCAGTCGGGACAGACAGTACAATGAGCAGTTCTTC. It is translated as CASRDRQYNEQFF. Using reference TRBV19 and TRBJ2-1 for the parts outside the CDR3, the full variable domain is DGGITQSPKYLFRKEGQNVTLSCEQNLNHDAMYWYRQDPGQGLRLIYYSQIVNDFQKGDIAEGYSVSREKKESFPLTVTSAQKNPTAFYLCASRDRQYNEQFFGPGTRLTVL.